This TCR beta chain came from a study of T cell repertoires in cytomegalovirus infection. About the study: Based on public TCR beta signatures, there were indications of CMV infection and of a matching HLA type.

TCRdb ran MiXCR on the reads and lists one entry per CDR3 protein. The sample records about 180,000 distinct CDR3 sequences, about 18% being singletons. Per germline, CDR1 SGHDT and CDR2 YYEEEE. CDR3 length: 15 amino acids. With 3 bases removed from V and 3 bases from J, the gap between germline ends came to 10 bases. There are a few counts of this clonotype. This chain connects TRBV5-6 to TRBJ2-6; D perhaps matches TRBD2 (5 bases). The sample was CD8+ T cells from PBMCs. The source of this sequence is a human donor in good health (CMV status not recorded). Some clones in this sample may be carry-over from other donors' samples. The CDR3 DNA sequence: TGTGCCAGCAGCTACCGTAGCGATGGGGCCAACGTCCTGACTTTC. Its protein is CASSYRSDGANVLTF.